This T cell receptor beta chain derives from a study of blood T cell repertoires in COVID-19. TCRdb keeps only in-frame clones here, not all; method: immunoSEQ multiplex PCR. This table holds about 250,000 clones, about 91% found once. Germline CDR1 and CDR2: MNHEY and SVGAGI. The CDR3 runs 13 residues. The V gene lost 6 bases and the J gene lost 11 bases, with 16 bases spanning the gap. V is TRBV6-5 and J is TRBJ1-4; D gene unclear. The sequence was collected from a woman aged 25 to 45 with COVID-19, enrolled during active disease. Sequencing was performed on peripheral blood. The chain's CDR3 is CASSPREGFKLFF. CDR3 nucleotide sequence: TGTGCCAGCAGCCCCCGGGAGGGTTTCAAACTGTTTTTT.